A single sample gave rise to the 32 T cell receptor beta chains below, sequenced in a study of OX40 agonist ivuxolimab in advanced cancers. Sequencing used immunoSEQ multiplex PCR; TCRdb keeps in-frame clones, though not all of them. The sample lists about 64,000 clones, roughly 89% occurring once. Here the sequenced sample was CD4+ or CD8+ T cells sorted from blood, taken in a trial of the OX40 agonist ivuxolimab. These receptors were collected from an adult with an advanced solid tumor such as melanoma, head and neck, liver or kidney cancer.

The DNA for the CDR3 is TGTGCCAGCAGCCCAATAGGTGGAAGGAACACTGAAGCTTTCTTT. Protein product: CASSPIGGRNTEAFF. The rearrangement uses TRBV14 and TRBJ1-1; no firm D call. Deletions cut 4 bases from V and 1 base from J, with 13 bases between. In germline, CDR1 is SGHDN, CDR2 FVKESK. CDR3 length: 15 amino acids.

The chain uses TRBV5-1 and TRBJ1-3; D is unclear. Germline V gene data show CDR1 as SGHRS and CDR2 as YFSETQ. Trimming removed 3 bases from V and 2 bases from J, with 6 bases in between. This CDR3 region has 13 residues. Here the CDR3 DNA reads TGCGCCAGCAGCTCGGCAACTGGAAACACCATATATTTT. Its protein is CASSSATGNTIYF.

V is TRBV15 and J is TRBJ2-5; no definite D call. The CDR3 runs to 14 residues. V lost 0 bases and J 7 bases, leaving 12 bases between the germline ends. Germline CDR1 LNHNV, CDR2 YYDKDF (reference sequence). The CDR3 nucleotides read TGTGCCACCAGCAGAGATCTCGCGAGTCCGACCCAGTACTTC. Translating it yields CATSRDLASPTQYF.

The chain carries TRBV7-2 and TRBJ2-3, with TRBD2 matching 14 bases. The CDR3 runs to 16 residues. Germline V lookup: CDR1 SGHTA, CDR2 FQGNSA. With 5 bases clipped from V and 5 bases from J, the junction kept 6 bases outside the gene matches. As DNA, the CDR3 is TGTGCCAGCAGCACGACTAGCGGGAGGGCCGGAGATACGCAGTATTTT. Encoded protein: CASSTTSGRAGDTQYF.

The CDR3 region has the DNA TGTGCCTGGAGAGAAGAGATAGATCAGCCCCAGCATTTT. Its protein is CAWREEIDQPQHF. The V and J genes are TRBV30 and TRBJ1-5; D ambiguous. From germline, CDR1 is GTSNPN and CDR2 SVGIG (reference sequence). The CDR3 runs to 13 residues. The germline V and J ends were trimmed by 3 bases and 5 bases, with 11 bases remaining between them.

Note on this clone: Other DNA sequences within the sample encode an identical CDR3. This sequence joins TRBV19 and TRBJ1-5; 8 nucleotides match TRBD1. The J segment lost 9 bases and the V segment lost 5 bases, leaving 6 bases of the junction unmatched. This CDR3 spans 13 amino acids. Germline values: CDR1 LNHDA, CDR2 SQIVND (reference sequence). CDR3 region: CASSLDRAGPQHF. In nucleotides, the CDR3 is TGTGCCAGTAGTTTGGACAGGGCGGGGCCCCAGCATTTT.

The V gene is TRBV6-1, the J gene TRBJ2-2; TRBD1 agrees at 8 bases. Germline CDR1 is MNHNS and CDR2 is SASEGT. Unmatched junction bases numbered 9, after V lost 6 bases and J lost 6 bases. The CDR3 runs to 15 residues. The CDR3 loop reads CASRAGQGSPGELFF. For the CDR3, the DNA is TGTGCCAGCAGGGCAGGACAGGGTAGCCCCGGGGAGCTGTTTTTT.

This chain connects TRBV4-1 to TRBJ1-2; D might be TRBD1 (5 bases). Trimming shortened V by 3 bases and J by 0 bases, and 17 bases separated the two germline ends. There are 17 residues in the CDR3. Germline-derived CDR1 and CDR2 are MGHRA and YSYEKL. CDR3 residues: CASSHRERGPANYGYTF. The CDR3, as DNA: TGCGCCAGCAGCCACCGGGAGAGGGGACCCGCTAACTATGGCTACACCTTC.

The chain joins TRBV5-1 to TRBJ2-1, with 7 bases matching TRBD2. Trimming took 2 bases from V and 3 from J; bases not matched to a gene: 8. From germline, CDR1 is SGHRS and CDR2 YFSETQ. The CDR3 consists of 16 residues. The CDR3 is CASSFGSASGYNEQFF. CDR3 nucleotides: TGCGCCAGCAGCTTCGGGTCGGCTAGCGGCTACAATGAGCAGTTCTTC.

For the CDR3, the DNA is TGCAGCGTTTCCCACGGGGGGCAAACCGGGGAGCTGTTTTTT. It is translated as CSVSHGGQTGELFF. The genes are TRBV29-1 and TRBJ2-2; D is possibly TRBD2 (7 bases). The CDR3 length is 14 residues. Germline assignment: CDR1 SQVTM and CDR2 ANQGSEA. V lost 5 bases, J lost 5 bases, and 15 bases lay in between.

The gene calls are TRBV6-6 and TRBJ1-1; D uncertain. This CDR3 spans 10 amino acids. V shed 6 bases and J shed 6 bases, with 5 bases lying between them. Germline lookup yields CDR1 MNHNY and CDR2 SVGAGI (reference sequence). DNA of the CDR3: TGTGCCAGCAGCCCCCCTGAAGCTTTCTTT. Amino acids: CASSPPEAFF.

The CDR3 DNA follows: TGTGCCATCAGTGGAGGGGACGTCAATGAGCAGTTCTTC. This gives the protein CAISGGDVNEQFF. J is TRBJ2-1 and V is TRBV10-3, with D perhaps being TRBD1 or TRBD2 (5 bases each). This CDR3 comprises 13 residues. Germline V gives CDR1 ENHRY, CDR2 SYGVKD. The V end was cut by 4 bases, the J end by 6 bases, with 10 bases between.

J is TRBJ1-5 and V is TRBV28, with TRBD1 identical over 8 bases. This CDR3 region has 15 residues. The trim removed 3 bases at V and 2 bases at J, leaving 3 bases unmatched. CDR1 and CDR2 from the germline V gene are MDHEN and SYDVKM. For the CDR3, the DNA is TGTGCCAGCAGTTTCCAGGGACAGGGCAATCAGCCCCAGCATTTT. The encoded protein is CASSFQGQGNQPQHF.

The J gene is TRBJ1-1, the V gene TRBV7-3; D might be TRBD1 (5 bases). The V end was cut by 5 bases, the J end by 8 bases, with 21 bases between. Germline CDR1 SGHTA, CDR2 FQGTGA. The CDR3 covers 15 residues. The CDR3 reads CASSPGTAGNGEAFF. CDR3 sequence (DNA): TGTGCCAGCAGCCCGGGGACCGCGGGTAATGGGGAAGCTTTCTTT.

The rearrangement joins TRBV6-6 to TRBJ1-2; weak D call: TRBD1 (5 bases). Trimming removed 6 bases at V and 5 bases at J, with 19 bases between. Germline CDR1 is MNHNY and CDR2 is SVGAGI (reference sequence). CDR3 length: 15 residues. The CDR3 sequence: CASRSITGTMYGYTF. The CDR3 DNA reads TGTGCCAGCAGGTCAATCACCGGGACGATGTATGGCTACACCTTC.

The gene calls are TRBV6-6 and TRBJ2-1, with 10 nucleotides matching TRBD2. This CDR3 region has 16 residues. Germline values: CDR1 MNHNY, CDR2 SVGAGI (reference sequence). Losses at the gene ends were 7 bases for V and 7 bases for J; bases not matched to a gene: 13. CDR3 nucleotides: TGTGCCAGCACCCCAAGGAGCGGGGGGGCCGTGAATGAGCAGTTCTTC. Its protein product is CASTPRSGGAVNEQFF.

The CDR3 reads CASETSGGGEQYF. CDR3 DNA: TGTGCCAGCGAGACTAGCGGGGGAGGCGAGCAGTACTTC. This chain links TRBV6-5 with TRBJ2-7, with TRBD2 matching over 12 bases. CDR3 size: 13 residues. The germline V gene encodes CDR1 MNHEY and CDR2 SVGAGI. J lost 6 bases, V lost 8 bases, and 5 bases had no gene match.

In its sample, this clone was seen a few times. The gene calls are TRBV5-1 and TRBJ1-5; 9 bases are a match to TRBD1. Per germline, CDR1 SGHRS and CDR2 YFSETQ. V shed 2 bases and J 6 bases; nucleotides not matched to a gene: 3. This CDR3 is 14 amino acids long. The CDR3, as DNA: TGCGCCAGCAGCTTCGGGACAGGGAGTCAGCCCCAGCATTTT. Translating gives CASSFGTGSQPQHF.

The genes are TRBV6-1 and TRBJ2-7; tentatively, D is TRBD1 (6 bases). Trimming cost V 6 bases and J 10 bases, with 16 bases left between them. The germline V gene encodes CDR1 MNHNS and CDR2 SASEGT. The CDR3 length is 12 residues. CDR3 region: CASRPDRFIQYF. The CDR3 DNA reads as TGTGCCAGCAGGCCTGACAGGTTTATTCAGTACTTC.

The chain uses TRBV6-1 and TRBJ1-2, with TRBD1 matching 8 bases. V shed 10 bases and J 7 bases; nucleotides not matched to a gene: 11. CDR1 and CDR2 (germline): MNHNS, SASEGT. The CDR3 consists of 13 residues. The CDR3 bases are TGTGCCACCTTGACGGACAGGGCGTCTGGCTACACCTTC. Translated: CATLTDRASGYTF.

The CDR3 region has the DNA TGTGCCAGCAGCTTCCGGACTAGCGGAGTAACAGATACGCAGTATTTT. Protein product: CASSFRTSGVTDTQYF. The V gene is TRBV11-1, the J gene TRBJ2-3; 10 positions match TRBD2. The CDR3 extends over 16 amino acids. In germline, CDR1 is SGHAT, CDR2 FQDESV (reference sequence). Trimming at V came to 3 bases and at J to 3 bases, leaving 6 bases not matched to a gene.

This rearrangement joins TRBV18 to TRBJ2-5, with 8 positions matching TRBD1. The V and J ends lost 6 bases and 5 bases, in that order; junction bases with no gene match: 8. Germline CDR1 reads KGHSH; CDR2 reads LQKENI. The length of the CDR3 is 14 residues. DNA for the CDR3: TGTGCCAGCTCGGGACAGGCGGTCGGTGAGACCCAGTACTTC. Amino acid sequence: CASSGQAVGETQYF.

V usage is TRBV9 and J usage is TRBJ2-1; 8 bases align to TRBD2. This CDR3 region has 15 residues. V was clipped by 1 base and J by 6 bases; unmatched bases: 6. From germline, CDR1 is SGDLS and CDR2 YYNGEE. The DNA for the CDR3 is TGTGCCAGCAGCGTAACAAGCGGGGGAGGCAATGAGCAGTTCTTC. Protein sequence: CASSVTSGGGNEQFF.

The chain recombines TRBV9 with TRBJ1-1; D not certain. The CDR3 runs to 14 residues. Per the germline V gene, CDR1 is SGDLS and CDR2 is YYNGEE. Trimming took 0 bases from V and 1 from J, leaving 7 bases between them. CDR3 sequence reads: CASSVAPENTEAFF. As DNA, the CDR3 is TGTGCCAGCAGCGTAGCTCCGGAGAACACTGAAGCTTTCTTT.

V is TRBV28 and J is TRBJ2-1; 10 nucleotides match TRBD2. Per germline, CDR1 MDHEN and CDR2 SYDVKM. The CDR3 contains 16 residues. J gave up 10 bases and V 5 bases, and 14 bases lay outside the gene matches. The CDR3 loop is CASSPLAGGSVTEQFF. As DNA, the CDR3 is TGTGCCAGCAGTCCCTTAGCGGGAGGATCGGTGACAGAGCAGTTCTTC.

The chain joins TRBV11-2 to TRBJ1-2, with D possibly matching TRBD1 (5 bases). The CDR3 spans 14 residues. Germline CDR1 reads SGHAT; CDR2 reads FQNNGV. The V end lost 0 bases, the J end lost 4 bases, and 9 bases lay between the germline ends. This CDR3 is CASSLDSRGYGYTF. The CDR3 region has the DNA TGTGCCAGCAGCTTAGATTCTAGGGGCTATGGCTACACCTTC.

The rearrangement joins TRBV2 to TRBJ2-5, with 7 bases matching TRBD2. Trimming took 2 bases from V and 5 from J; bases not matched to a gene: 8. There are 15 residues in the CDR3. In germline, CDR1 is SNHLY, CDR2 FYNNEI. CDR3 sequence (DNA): TGTGCCAGCAGTGAACTGACGGGAGGTAGGGAGACCCAGTACTTC. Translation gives CASSELTGGRETQYF.

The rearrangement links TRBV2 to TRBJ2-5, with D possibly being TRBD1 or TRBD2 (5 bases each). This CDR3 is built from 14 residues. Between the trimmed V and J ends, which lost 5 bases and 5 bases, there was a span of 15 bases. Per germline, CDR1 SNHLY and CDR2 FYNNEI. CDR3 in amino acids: CASSISSGTETQYF. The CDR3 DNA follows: TGTGCCAGCAGTATCAGTTCCGGGACCGAGACCCAGTACTTC.

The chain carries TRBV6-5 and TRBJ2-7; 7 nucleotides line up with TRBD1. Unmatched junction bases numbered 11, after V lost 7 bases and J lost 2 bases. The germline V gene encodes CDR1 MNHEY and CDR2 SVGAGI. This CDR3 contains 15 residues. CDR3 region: CASIPSGTATYEQYF. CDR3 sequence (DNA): TGTGCCAGCATTCCTTCCGGGACAGCGACCTACGAGCAGTACTTC.

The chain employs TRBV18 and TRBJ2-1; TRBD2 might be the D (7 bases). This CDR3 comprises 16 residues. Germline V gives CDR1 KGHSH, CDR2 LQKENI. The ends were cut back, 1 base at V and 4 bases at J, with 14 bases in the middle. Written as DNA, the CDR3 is TGTGCCAGCTCACCACGTGGGGGGGCTGAATACAATGAGCAGTTCTTC. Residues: CASSPRGGAEYNEQFF.

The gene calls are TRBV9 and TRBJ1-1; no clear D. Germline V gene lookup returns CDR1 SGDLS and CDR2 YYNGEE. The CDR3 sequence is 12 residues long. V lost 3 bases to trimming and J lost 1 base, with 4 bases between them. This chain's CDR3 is CASSDQNTEAFF. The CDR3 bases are TGTGCCAGCAGCGACCAGAACACTGAAGCTTTCTTT.

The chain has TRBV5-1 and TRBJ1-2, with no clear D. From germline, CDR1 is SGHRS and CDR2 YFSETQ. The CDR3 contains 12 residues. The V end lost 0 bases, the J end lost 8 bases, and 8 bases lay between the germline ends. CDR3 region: CASSLEQTGYTF. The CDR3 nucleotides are TGCGCCAGCAGCTTGGAACAGACCGGCTACACCTTC.